The rows below give T cell receptor beta chains drawn from one sample of a study of CD8+CD57+ T cells in acquired aplastic anemia. One entry per CDR3 protein, called by TCRdb with MiXCR from the reads. The top ten hold roughly 29% of the sample, which has around 130,000 distinct CDR3 sequences, roughly 55% seen once. Input material: sorted CD4+, CD8+, or CD8+CD57+ T cells (not recorded which) from PBMCs. The origin of the receptors is a human donor with aplastic anemia. Both conserved end residues are part of each CDR3. Each record gives: D gene, clone size, V gene, J gene, CDR3 DNA, CDR3 protein. A D gene is named only where the DNA matches it firmly. For some rows the clone size is stated as once, few or many, or as a class when expanded; others skip it.

d_gene: -
abundance: -
v_gene: TRBV2
j_gene: TRBJ1-1
CDR3nt: TGTGCCAGCAGTCCCCGAACAGAAAGGGGCACTGAAGCTTTCTTT
CDR3aa: CASSPRTERGTEAFF

d_gene: TRBD1
abundance: -
v_gene: TRBV2
j_gene: TRBJ1-3
CDR3nt: TGTGCCAGCAGTCTACAGGGGTCCTCTGGAAACACCATATATTTT
CDR3aa: CASSLQGSSGNTIYF

d_gene: -
abundance: -
v_gene: TRBV19
j_gene: TRBJ1-6
CDR3nt: TGTGCCAGTAGTACCGGGAGTGGAAGTAGATCACCCCTCCACTTT
CDR3aa: CASSTGSGSRSPLHF

d_gene: -
abundance: -
v_gene: TRBV4-1
j_gene: TRBJ2-2
CDR3nt: TGCGCCAGCAGCCAATCTCCCGGGGAGCTGTTTTTT
CDR3aa: CASSQSPGELFF

d_gene: TRBD1
abundance: few
v_gene: TRBV29-1
j_gene: TRBJ2-7
CDR3nt: TGCAGCGGCCAGGGGGCCTACGAGCAGTACTTC
CDR3aa: CSGQGAYEQYF

d_gene: TRBD1
abundance: -
v_gene: TRBV7-9
j_gene: TRBJ2-7
CDR3nt: TGTGCCAGCAGCTTAACAGGGGTGAGCTCCTACGAGCAGTACTTC
CDR3aa: CASSLTGVSSYEQYF

d_gene: -
abundance: -
v_gene: TRBV2
j_gene: TRBJ2-1
CDR3nt: TGTGCCAGCAGTGAAGACCCAAATCAATACAATGAGCAGTTCTTC
CDR3aa: CASSEDPNQYNEQFF

d_gene: TRBD1
abundance: many
v_gene: TRBV5-1
j_gene: TRBJ2-1
CDR3nt: TGCGCCAGCAGACGGACAGGGTTGGCCTACAATGAGCAGTTCTTC
CDR3aa: CASRRTGLAYNEQFF

d_gene: TRBD1
abundance: -
v_gene: TRBV27
j_gene: TRBJ1-4
CDR3nt: TGTGCCAGCAGTCCCAACAGGGGTAATGAAAAACTGTTTTTT
CDR3aa: CASSPNRGNEKLFF

d_gene: -
abundance: few
v_gene: TRBV24-1
j_gene: TRBJ1-1
CDR3nt: TGTGCCACCAGTGATAGGGGCTCCACTGAAGCTTTCTTT
CDR3aa: CATSDRGSTEAFF

d_gene: TRBD2
abundance: many
v_gene: TRBV18
j_gene: TRBJ2-7
CDR3nt: TGTGCCAGCTCACCACCGGGCGGGGGCTACGAGCAGTACTTC
CDR3aa: CASSPPGGGYEQYF

d_gene: -
abundance: few
v_gene: TRBV6-1
j_gene: TRBJ2-7
CDR3nt: TGTGCCAGCAGTGAAGCGGGGACCACCTACGAGCAGTACTTC
CDR3aa: CASSEAGTTYEQYF

d_gene: TRBD1
abundance: -
v_gene: TRBV2
j_gene: TRBJ1-2
CDR3nt: TGTGCCATCTGGGACAGGGGTAACTATGGCTACACCTTC
CDR3aa: CAIWDRGNYGYTF

d_gene: TRBD1
abundance: -
v_gene: TRBV10-2
j_gene: TRBJ2-7
CDR3nt: TGCGCCAGCCAAGTACCGGGACAGGGTGCCGGCGAGCAGTACTTC
CDR3aa: CASQVPGQGAGEQYF

d_gene: -
abundance: few
v_gene: TRBV15
j_gene: TRBJ2-7
CDR3nt: TGTGCCACCAGCAGAGAAGGGGCGAACGAGCAGTACTTC
CDR3aa: CATSREGANEQYF

d_gene: TRBD2
abundance: -
v_gene: TRBV20-1
j_gene: TRBJ2-3
CDR3nt: TGCAGTGCTAGAGATCCAGCGGGGAGCACAGATACGCAGTATTTT
CDR3aa: CSARDPAGSTDTQYF

d_gene: -
abundance: many
v_gene: TRBV7-9
j_gene: TRBJ2-1
CDR3nt: TGTGCCAGCAGCCGCAGCGAGTTTTCAGGTATAGAGCAGTTCTTC
CDR3aa: CASSRSEFSGIEQFF

d_gene: -
abundance: few
v_gene: TRBV14
j_gene: TRBJ1-2
CDR3nt: TGTGCCAGCAGCCTAGGAAGGACAGACACTTTTTGGGTGGATGGCTACACCTTC
CDR3aa: CASSLGRTDTFWVDGYTF